This T cell receptor (beta chain) was captured by sequencing in a study of patients and donors after allogeneic stem cell transplantation. Germline CDR1 and CDR2: KGHDR and SFDVKD. The CDR3 covers 14 residues. V lost 1 base and J 7 bases, leaving 10 bases between the germline ends. TCRdb used MiXCR to reprocess the RT-PCR reads, holding one entry per CDR3 protein. The sample lists roughly 180,000 distinct CDR3 sequences, 40% to 45% occurring once. The source is a human donor who was either an allogeneic HSCT recipient or a stem cell or donor lymphocyte infusion donor (not recorded which). It is not recorded whose cells these are; they may come from a transplant donor. V is TRBV24-1 and J is TRBJ2-1, with D hard to call. Sequencing was done on a sample of blood, either unsorted or a sorted T cell fraction (not recorded which). The CDR3 bases are TGTGCCACCAGTGATTTATTGTCGGATAATGAGCAGTTCTTC. Encoded protein: CATSDLLSDNEQFF.